This record looks at one T cell receptor (beta chain) sequence and its context. The data derive from a study of blood T cells in healthy people across ages. The authors ran a second PCR of about 6 to 12 cycles using a sample-barcoded 5' primer and a J-beta primer mix. TCRdb ran MiXCR on the 5' RACE reads and lists one entry per CDR3 protein. The sample contains around 800,000 distinct CDR3 sequences, roughly 25% of which appear only once. The CDR3 has 15 residues. Germline V CDR1 and CDR2: SEHNR, FQNEAQ (reference sequence). Trimming cost V 1 base and J 4 bases, with 14 bases left between them. These data are also associated with another study on T cells of mothers and their children.

The source of this sequence is a boy aged 10-17 years in good health. Sequencing was carried out using blood. The chain is built from TRBV7-9 and TRBJ2-7; D is uncertain. Written as DNA, the CDR3 is TGTGCCAGCAGCTTAGTGAGCAGTCCCCAATACGAGCAGTACTTC. Its translation: CASSLVSSPQYEQYF.